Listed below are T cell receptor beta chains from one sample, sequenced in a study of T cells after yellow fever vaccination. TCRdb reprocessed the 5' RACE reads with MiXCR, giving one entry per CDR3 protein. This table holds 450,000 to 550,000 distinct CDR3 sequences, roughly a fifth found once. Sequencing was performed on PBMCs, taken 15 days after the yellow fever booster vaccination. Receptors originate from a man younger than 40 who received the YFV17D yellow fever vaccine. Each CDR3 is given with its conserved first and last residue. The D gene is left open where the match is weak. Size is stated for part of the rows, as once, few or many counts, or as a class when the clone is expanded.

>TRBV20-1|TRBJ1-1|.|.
TGCAGTGCATCAGTTCACACTGAAGCTTTCTTT
CSASVHTEAFF
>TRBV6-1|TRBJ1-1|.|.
TGTGCCAGCAGTCCTTGGACAATCGCCACTGAAGCTTTCTTT
CASSPWTIATEAFF
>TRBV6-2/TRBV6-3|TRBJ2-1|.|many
TGTGCCAGCAGCCCGGGGGACGGAACCTACAATGAGCAGTTCTTC
CASSPGDGTYNEQFF
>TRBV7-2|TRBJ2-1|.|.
TGTGCCAGCAGCTTACCGAGTAACAATGAGCAGTTCTTC
CASSLPSNNEQFF
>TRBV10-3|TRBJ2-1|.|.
TGTGCCATCTCCTACCAGACCTACAATGAGCAGTTCTTC
CAISYQTYNEQFF
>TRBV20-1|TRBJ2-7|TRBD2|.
TGCAGTGCCCGGGGGGAACTAGCGGGAGAATACGAGCAGTACTTC
CSARGELAGEYEQYF
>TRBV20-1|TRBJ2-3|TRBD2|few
TGCAGTGCTTCCGCCCCCGGGACTAGCGTCACAGATACGCAGTATTTT
CSASAPGTSVTDTQYF
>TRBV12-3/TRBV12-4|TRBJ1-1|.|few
TGTGCCAGCAGTCGATTCCAGGGAAATACTGAAGCTTTCTTT
CASSRFQGNTEAFF
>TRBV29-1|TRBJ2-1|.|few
TGCAGCGTTGAAGAGAACGGAGATGAGCAGTTCTTC
CSVEENGDEQFF
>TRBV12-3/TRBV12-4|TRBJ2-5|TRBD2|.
TGTGCCAGCAGCCGGACTAGCGGGAGTCAGAAGACCCAGTACTTC
CASSRTSGSQKTQYF
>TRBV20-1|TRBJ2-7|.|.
TGCAGTGCCGACAGTCAGACCTACGAGCAGTACTTC
CSADSQTYEQYF